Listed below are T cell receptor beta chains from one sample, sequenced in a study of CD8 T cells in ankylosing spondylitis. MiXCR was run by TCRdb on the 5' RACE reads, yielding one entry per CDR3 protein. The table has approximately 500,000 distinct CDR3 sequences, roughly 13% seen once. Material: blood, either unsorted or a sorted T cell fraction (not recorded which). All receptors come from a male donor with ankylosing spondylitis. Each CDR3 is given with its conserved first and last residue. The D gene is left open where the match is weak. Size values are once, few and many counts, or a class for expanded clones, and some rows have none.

DNA: TGTGCCATCAGTGTCAACGGGGCGGGAAGTCAGTTCTTC
CDR3: CAISVNGAGSQFF
V: TRBV10-3
J: TRBJ2-1
size: .
D: .

DNA: TGTGCCAGCAGCCCGGGACAGGGAATTTACAATGAGCAGTTCTTC
CDR3: CASSPGQGIYNEQFF
V: TRBV7-2
J: TRBJ2-1
size: many
D: TRBD1

DNA: TGTGCCTGGAGTGGGACAGGAGTTTTGAGCTTC
CDR3: CAWSGTGVLSF
V: TRBV30
J: TRBJ2-7
size: few
D: TRBD1

DNA: TGCGCCAGCAGGTTGGACGGGTCAACTAATGAAAAACTGTTTTTT
CDR3: CASRLDGSTNEKLFF
V: TRBV5-1
J: TRBJ1-4
size: .
D: .

DNA: TGTGCCAGCAGAGCTTACATAATAGCTAGGACAGATACGCAGTATTTT
CDR3: CASRAYIIARTDTQYF
V: TRBV7-2
J: TRBJ2-3
size: few
D: .

DNA: TGTGCCAGCAGCTTACCTAGGACCCAAGAGACCCAGTACTTC
CDR3: CASSLPRTQETQYF
V: TRBV11-2
J: TRBJ2-5
size: once
D: .

DNA: TGTGCCAGCAGCCCCGGGACAGCTTTCCACTATGGCTACACCTTC
CDR3: CASSPGTAFHYGYTF
V: TRBV7-8
J: TRBJ1-2
size: .
D: TRBD1

DNA: TGTGCCAGCTCACCTGTTGGACTAGCGGACTACAATGAGCAGTTCTTC
CDR3: CASSPVGLADYNEQFF
V: TRBV18
J: TRBJ2-1
size: .
D: TRBD2

DNA: TGCAGTGCACGAGGACAGGGGGCGGGAACCGGGGAGCTGTTTTTT
CDR3: CSARGQGAGTGELFF
V: TRBV20-1
J: TRBJ2-2
size: .
D: TRBD1

DNA: TGCAGTGCTAGCCCAGCCCTATCAGCTAACTATGGCTACACCTTC
CDR3: CSASPALSANYGYTF
V: TRBV20-1
J: TRBJ1-2
size: .
D: .

DNA: TGTGCCAGCAGCTCTGGACAGGGGGCGAGCTATGGCTACACCTTC
CDR3: CASSSGQGASYGYTF
V: TRBV5-6
J: TRBJ1-2
size: .
D: TRBD1

DNA: TGCAGTGCTAGTGGCGGGATACAAGAGACCCAGTACTTC
CDR3: CSASGGIQETQYF
V: TRBV20-1
J: TRBJ2-5
size: few
D: .

DNA: TGCAGTGCTAGAGAAGGCCCCACTGAAGCTTTCTTT
CDR3: CSAREGPTEAFF
V: TRBV20-1
J: TRBJ1-1
size: .
D: .

DNA: TGTGCCAGCAGCGTAGCCCCGGGACAGAAGCAAGAGACCCAGTACTTC
CDR3: CASSVAPGQKQETQYF
V: TRBV9
J: TRBJ2-5
size: .
D: TRBD1

DNA: TGCAGTGCTGAGTTCGGTCCCTACAATGAGCAGTTCTTC
CDR3: CSAEFGPYNEQFF
V: TRBV20-1
J: TRBJ2-1
size: .
D: .

DNA: TGTGCCAGCAGCTTAGCCGGGGGGATAGACGGCACAGATACGCAGTATTTT
CDR3: CASSLAGGIDGTDTQYF
V: TRBV7-6
J: TRBJ2-3
size: few
D: TRBD2

DNA: TGTGCCAGCAGCACTCTTGGGGGACCAACACAGTGGCAAGAGACCCAGTACTTC
CDR3: CASSTLGGPTQWQETQYF
V: TRBV5-6
J: TRBJ2-5
size: few
D: .

DNA: TGTGCCACCAGGTCAGCGGGAGGAGACACAGATACGCAGTATTTT
CDR3: CATRSAGGDTDTQYF
V: TRBV24-1
J: TRBJ2-3
size: many
D: TRBD2

DNA: TGTGCCAGCAGCTTAGTATCTACAGGGGATAATGAAAAACTGTTTTTT
CDR3: CASSLVSTGDNEKLFF
V: TRBV7-6
J: TRBJ1-4
size: .
D: TRBD1

DNA: TGTGCCAGCAGCCCAACTGGAGTCTCCTACGAGCAGTACTTC
CDR3: CASSPTGVSYEQYF
V: TRBV14
J: TRBJ2-7
size: many
D: .

DNA: TGCAGCGTTGATAGGGTCACCATGAACGGCGAGCAGTACTTC
CDR3: CSVDRVTMNGEQYF
V: TRBV29-1
J: TRBJ2-7
size: many
D: .

DNA: TGTGCCAGCAGGGATTTTGACACTGAAGCTTTCTTT
CDR3: CASRDFDTEAFF
V: TRBV3-1
J: TRBJ1-1
size: .
D: .

DNA: TGCGCCAGCCGGGAGGAAGCGGTGCACACCGGGGAGCTGTTTTTT
CDR3: CASREEAVHTGELFF
V: TRBV10-1
J: TRBJ2-2
size: .
D: TRBD2

DNA: TGTGCCAGCAGAACCCAGGGGGCCGGGGCCAACGTCCTGACTTTC
CDR3: CASRTQGAGANVLTF
V: TRBV12-3/TRBV12-4
J: TRBJ2-6
size: .
D: TRBD1

DNA: TGTGCCAGCAGTGTCCCCCACGGGGAGCTGTTTTTT
CDR3: CASSVPHGELFF
V: TRBV27
J: TRBJ2-2
size: .
D: .

DNA: TGTGCCAGCAGCTTCTGGGGACGGGAAAAACTGTTTTTT
CDR3: CASSFWGREKLFF
V: TRBV5-6
J: TRBJ1-4
size: many
D: .

DNA: TGCAGTGCTAGAGTTACAGGCAGGGGAGAGACCCAGTACTTC
CDR3: CSARVTGRGETQYF
V: TRBV20-1
J: TRBJ2-5
size: .
D: .

DNA: TGTGCCAGCAGCTTAGATCTAGGACAGGGAGAAAAACTGTTTTTT
CDR3: CASSLDLGQGEKLFF
V: TRBV11-2
J: TRBJ1-4
size: many
D: TRBD1

DNA: TGTGCCAGCAAAACGGGCCGATTAGCAAATCAGCCCCAGCATTTT
CDR3: CASKTGRLANQPQHF
V: TRBV27
J: TRBJ1-5
size: many
D: .

DNA: TGTGCCATCCGGGGACCTCGGGGCAATCAGCCCCAGCATTTT
CDR3: CAIRGPRGNQPQHF
V: TRBV6-1
J: TRBJ1-5
size: few
D: .

DNA: TGTGCCAGCACCAGAGTTCGAAGCTCCTACAATGAGCAGTTCTTC
CDR3: CASTRVRSSYNEQFF
V: TRBV12-3/TRBV12-4
J: TRBJ2-1
size: .
D: .

DNA: TGTGCCAGCAGCTTGACAGGGCGAAGGGAGTTCTTC
CDR3: CASSLTGRREFF
V: TRBV5-6
J: TRBJ2-1
size: few
D: .

DNA: TGCAGTGCCTACTGGGTGGGGGGGGGAACTGAAGCTTTCTTT
CDR3: CSAYWVGGGTEAFF
V: TRBV20-1
J: TRBJ1-1
size: few
D: .

DNA: TGTGCCAGCAGCCAGGGGCCACTACCATTGCGGGGCTATGGCTACACCTTC
CDR3: CASSQGPLPLRGYGYTF
V: TRBV7-2
J: TRBJ1-2
size: few
D: .

DNA: TGTGCCAGCAGCTCCCTAGCGGGAGCCTACGAGCAGTACTTC
CDR3: CASSSLAGAYEQYF
V: TRBV7-9
J: TRBJ2-7
size: few
D: TRBD2

DNA: TGTGCCAGCAGTTTCGGGGAAGGGGACACTGAAGCTTTCTTT
CDR3: CASSFGEGDTEAFF
V: TRBV12-3/TRBV12-4
J: TRBJ1-1
size: few
D: .

DNA: TGTGCCAGCAGCTTATGGACCGATTACACCGGGGAGCTGTTTTTT
CDR3: CASSLWTDYTGELFF
V: TRBV7-6
J: TRBJ2-2
size: .
D: .

DNA: TGTGCCAGCAGCCACCCGGGACCCCGCGTGAGTGAGCAGTTCTTC
CDR3: CASSHPGPRVSEQFF
V: TRBV4-2
J: TRBJ2-1
size: .
D: .

DNA: TGTGCCAGCAGCCAATCTCATAACACTGAAGCTTTCTTT
CDR3: CASSQSHNTEAFF
V: TRBV16
J: TRBJ1-1
size: few
D: .

DNA: TGCGCCAGCAGTGAGCCGGGACAGGGGTCTACGGGGCAGTACTTC
CDR3: CASSEPGQGSTGQYF
V: TRBV5-1
J: TRBJ2-7
size: .
D: TRBD1

DNA: TGCAGTGCTAGAGATATTGGCAGTGCCTCTGGGGCCAACGTCCTGACTTTC
CDR3: CSARDIGSASGANVLTF
V: TRBV20-1
J: TRBJ2-6
size: few
D: .

DNA: TGTGCCAGCAGCTTTGGTGGAGGGAGGGCCTACAATGAGCAGTTCTTC
CDR3: CASSFGGGRAYNEQFF
V: TRBV7-9
J: TRBJ2-1
size: many
D: TRBD2

DNA: TGTGCCAGCAGCTTAGCCGATACGTTAGGCTACACCTTC
CDR3: CASSLADTLGYTF
V: TRBV11-2
J: TRBJ1-2
size: many
D: .

DNA: TGTGCCAGCAGTTTATTCAGATACAATGAGCAGTTCTTC
CDR3: CASSLFRYNEQFF
V: TRBV28
J: TRBJ2-1
size: many
D: .